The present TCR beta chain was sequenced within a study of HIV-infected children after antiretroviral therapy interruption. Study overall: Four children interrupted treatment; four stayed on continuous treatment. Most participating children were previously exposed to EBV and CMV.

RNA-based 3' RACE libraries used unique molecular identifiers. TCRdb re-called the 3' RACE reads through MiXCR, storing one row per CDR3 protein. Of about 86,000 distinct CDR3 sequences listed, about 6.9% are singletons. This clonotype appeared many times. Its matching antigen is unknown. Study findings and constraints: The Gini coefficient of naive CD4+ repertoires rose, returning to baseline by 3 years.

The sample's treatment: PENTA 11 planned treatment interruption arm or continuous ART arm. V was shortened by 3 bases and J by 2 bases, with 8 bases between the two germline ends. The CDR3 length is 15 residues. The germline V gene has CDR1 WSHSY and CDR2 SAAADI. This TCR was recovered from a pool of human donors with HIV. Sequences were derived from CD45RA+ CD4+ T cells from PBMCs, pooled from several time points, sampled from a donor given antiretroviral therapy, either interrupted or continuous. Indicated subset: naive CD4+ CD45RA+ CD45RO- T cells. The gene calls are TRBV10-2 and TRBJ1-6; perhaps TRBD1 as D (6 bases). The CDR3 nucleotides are TGCGCCAGCAGTGACAGGGGAACCTATAATTCACCCCTCCACTTT. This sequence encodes CASSDRGTYNSPLHF.